These 2 T cell receptor beta chains share one sample of origin, sequenced in a study of cytomegalovirus exposure and HLA in healthy donors. Use of 60 Vbeta and 13 Jbeta primers characterized the PCR. The table came from immunoSEQ multiplex PCR; TCRdb's copy has only in-frame clones and leaves some out. The sample includes about 64,000 clones, around 77% of them seen just once. The sequenced material came from PBMCs. The receptors stem from a male donor in good health and CMV-seropositive.

V is TRBV6-1 and J is TRBJ2-1; 15 bases are a match to TRBD2. V lost 4 bases, J lost 9 bases, and 4 bases stayed unmatched. The length of the CDR3 is 15 residues. Germline CDR1 is MNHNS and CDR2 is SASEGT. The chain's CDR3 is CASSGTSGGAIEQFF. The CDR3 coding sequence is TGTGCCAGCAGTGGGACTAGCGGGGGGGCCATTGAGCAGTTCTTC.

The genes are TRBV4-2 and TRBJ1-1; D is uncertain. Trimming removed 1 base from V and 2 bases from J, with 14 bases in between. The germline V gene encodes CDR1 LGHNA and CDR2 YNFKEQ. The length of the CDR3 is 16 residues. The chain's CDR3 is CASSQGGWEANTEAFF. CDR3 sequence (DNA): TGTGCCAGCAGCCAAGGGGGTTGGGAGGCTAACACTGAAGCTTTCTTT.